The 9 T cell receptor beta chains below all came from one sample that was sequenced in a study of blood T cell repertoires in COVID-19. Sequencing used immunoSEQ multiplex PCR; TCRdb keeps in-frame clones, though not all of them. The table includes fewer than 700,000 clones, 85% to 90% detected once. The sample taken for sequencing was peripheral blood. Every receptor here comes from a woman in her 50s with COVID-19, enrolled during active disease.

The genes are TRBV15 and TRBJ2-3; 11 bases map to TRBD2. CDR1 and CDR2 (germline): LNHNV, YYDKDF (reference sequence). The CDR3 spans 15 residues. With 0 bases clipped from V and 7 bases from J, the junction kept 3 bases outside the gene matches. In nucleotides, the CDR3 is TGTGCCACCAGCAGAGATTTAGCGGGGGGGAATACGCAGTATTTT. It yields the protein CATSRDLAGGNTQYF.

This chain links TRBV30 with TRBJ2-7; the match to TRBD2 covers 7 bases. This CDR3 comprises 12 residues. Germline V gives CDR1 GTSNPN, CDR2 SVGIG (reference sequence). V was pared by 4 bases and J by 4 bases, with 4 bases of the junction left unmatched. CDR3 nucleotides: TGTGCCTGGAATGGGGGGGGGTACGAGCAGTACTTC. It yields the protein CAWNGGGYEQYF.

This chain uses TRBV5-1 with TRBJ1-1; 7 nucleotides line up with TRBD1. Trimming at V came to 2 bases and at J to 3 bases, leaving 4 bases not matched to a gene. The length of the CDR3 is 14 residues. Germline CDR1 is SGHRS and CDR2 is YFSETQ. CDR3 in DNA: TGCGCCAGCAGCTTTACAGGGGAGGACACTGAAGCTTTCTTT. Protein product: CASSFTGEDTEAFF. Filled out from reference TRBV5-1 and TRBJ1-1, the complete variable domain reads KAGVTQTPRYLIKTRGQQVTLSCSPISGHRSVSWYQQTPGQGLQFLFEYFSETQRNKGNFPGRFSGRQFSNSRSEMNVSTLELGDSALYLCASSFTGEDTEAFFGQGTRLTVV.

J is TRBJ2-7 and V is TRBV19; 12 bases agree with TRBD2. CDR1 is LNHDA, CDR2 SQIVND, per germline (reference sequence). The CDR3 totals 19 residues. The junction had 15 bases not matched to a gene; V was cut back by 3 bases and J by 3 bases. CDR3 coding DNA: TGTGCCAGTAGTATTAAGGGCCCGCAGACTAGCGGGGGTTTCTACGAGCAGTACTTC. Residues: CASSIKGPQTSGGFYEQYF. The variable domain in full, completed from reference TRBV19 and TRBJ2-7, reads DGGITQSPKYLFRKEGQNVTLSCEQNLNHDAMYWYRQDPGQGLRLIYYSQIVNDFQKGDIAEGYSVSREKKESFPLTVTSAQKNPTAFYLCASSIKGPQTSGGFYEQYFGPGTRLTVT.

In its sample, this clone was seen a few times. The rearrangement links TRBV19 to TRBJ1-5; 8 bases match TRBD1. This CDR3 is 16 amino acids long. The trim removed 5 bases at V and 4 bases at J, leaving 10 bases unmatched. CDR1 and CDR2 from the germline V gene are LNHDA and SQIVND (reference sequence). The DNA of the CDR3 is TGTGCCAGTAGTGACAGGGGCCGAACTCAAAATCAGCCCCAGCATTTT. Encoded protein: CASSDRGRTQNQPQHF.

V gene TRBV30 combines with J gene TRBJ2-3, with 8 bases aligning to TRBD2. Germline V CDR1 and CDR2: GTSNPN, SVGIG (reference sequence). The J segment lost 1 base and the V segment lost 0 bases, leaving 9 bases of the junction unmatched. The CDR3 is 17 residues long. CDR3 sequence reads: CAWSVRAGGFGTDTQYF. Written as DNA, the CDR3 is TGTGCCTGGAGTGTTCGGGCGGGGGGTTTTGGCACAGATACGCAGTATTTT.

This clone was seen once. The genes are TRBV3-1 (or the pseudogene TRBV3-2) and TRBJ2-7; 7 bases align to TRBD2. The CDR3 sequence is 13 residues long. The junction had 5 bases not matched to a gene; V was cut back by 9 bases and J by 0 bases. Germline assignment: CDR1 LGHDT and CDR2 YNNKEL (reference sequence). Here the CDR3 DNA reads TGTGCCAGGACCCCGGGGGGCTCCTACGAGCAGTACTTC. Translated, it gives CARTPGGSYEQYF.

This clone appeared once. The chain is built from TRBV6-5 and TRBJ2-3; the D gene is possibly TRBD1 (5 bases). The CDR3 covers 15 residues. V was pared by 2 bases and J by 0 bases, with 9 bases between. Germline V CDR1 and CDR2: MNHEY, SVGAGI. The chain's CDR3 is CASSYRGTSTDTQYF. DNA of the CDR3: TGTGCCAGCAGTTACAGGGGCACTAGCACAGATACGCAGTATTTT.

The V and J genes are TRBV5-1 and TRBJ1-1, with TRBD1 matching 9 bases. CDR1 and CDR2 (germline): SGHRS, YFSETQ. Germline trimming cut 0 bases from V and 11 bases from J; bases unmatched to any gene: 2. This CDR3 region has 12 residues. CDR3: CASSLDGTGAFF. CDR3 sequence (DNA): TGCGCCAGCAGCTTGGATGGGACAGGGGCTTTCTTT.